These 13 T cell receptor beta chains were sequenced from one sample in a study of breast tumors, draining lymph nodes, adjacent tissues. Each CDR3 protein is one row after TCRdb ran MiXCR on the multiplex PCR reads. The data show approximately 150,000 distinct CDR3 sequences, 30% to 35% seen once. The lymph nodes were axillary draining lymph nodes from breast cancer patients. Sequenced: axillary lymph node tissue. These receptors all come from a female donor with breast cancer. Some clones in this sample may be carry-over from other donors' samples.

V and J are TRBV5-6 and TRBJ2-7; 8 bases are shared with TRBD2. From germline, CDR1 is SGHDT and CDR2 YYEEEE. CDR3 length: 14 residues. J lost 4 bases, V lost 2 bases, and 5 bases had no gene match. The CDR3 loop is CASSLGTSLYEQYF. CDR3 DNA: TGTGCCAGCAGCTTAGGGACTAGTCTGTACGAGCAGTACTTC. The full variable domain, with the rest looked up from reference TRBV5-6 and TRBJ2-7, is DAGVTQSPTHLIKTRGQQVTLRCSPKSGHDTVSWYQQALGQGPQFIFQYYEEEERQRGNFPDRFSGHQFPNYSSELNVNALLLGDSALYLCASSLGTSLYEQYFGPGTRLTVT.

Details on this clonotype: Because the CDR3 is missing its conserved closing phenylalanine or tryptophan, this is likely a read error. The chain uses TRBV10-3 and TRBJ2-5; 8 positions agree with TRBD2. V was clipped by 8 bases and J by 5 bases; unmatched bases: 10. In germline, CDR1 is ENHRY, CDR2 SYGVKD. The length of the CDR3 is 14 residues. The CDR3 sequence: CAIGVGGAGETQYS. The CDR3 DNA reads TGTGCCATCGGTGTCGGGGGGGCGGGGGAGACCCAGTACTCC.

The chain uses TRBV27 and TRBJ2-3, with unresolved D. V lost 0 bases and J 2 bases, leaving 9 bases between the germline ends. This CDR3 has 15 amino acids. Per the germline V gene, CDR1 is MNHEY and CDR2 is SMNVEV (reference sequence). The CDR3 region is CASSLSLDPTDTQYF. The CDR3 DNA reads TGTGCCAGCAGTTTATCGTTAGACCCCACAGATACGCAGTATTTT.

Many counts were recorded for this clonotype. The gene calls are TRBV7-2 and TRBJ1-6; D call uncertain. The CDR3 extends over 14 amino acids. Trimming took off 2 bases at V and 7 bases at J, with 9 bases between the two ends. Germline V CDR1 and CDR2: SGHTA, FQGNSA. CDR3 bases: TGTGCCAGCAGCTTACTGGCCAGAAATTCACCCCTCCACTTT. The encoded protein is CASSLLARNSPLHF.

The chain carries TRBV7-2 and TRBJ2-7; the D gene is possibly TRBD2 (5 bases). There are 14 residues in the CDR3. V was trimmed by 5 bases and J by 3 bases, leaving 14 bases between them. Germline CDR1 and CDR2: SGHTA and FQGNSA. CDR3 sequence: CASSIETGYYEQYV. CDR3 in DNA: TGTGCCAGCAGCATAGAAACGGGATACTACGAGCAGTACGTC.

This clonotype was seen many times. The CDR3 region is CSLTGTNYGYTF. The CDR3 nucleotides are TGCAGCTTGACAGGGACTAACTATGGCTACACCTTC. The chain has TRBV20-1 and TRBJ1-2; 7 nucleotides align to TRBD1. The CDR3 is made up of 12 amino acids. Germline V gene sequence: CDR1 DFQATT, CDR2 SNEGSKA (reference sequence).

This clonotype was seen repeatedly, ten times or more. The genes are TRBV20-1 and TRBJ2-1; 8 nucleotides match TRBD1. The junction had 6 bases not matched to a gene; V was cut back by 6 bases and J by 2 bases. CDR3 length equals 14 residues. Looked up from germline, CDR1 is DFQATT and CDR2 is SNEGSKA (reference sequence). CDR3 sequence (DNA): TGCAGTGCGCGGACAGGGCGAACCTACAATGAGCAGTTCTTC. Protein: CSARTGRTYNEQFF.

The chain links TRBV9 to TRBJ1-1; 10 nucleotides agree with TRBD1. Germline-derived CDR1 and CDR2 are SGDLS and YYNGEE. The V and J ends lost 0 bases and 5 bases, in that order; junction bases with no gene match: 4. This CDR3 is 15 amino acids long. This CDR3 reads CASSVADRGGTEAFF. The CDR3 bases are TGTGCCAGCAGCGTAGCGGACAGGGGGGGGACTGAAGCTTTCTTT.

In its sample, this clonotype was seen many times. V is TRBV20-1 and J is TRBJ1-2; the D gene is possibly TRBD1 (5 bases). The CDR3 spans 15 residues. The V end was cut by 1 base, the J end by 2 bases, with 14 bases between. The germline V gene has CDR1 DFQATT and CDR2 SNEGSKA (reference sequence). CDR3 DNA sequence: TGCAGTGCTAGAGTTTCCGGGACGATCAACTATGGCTACACCTTC. Translated, it gives CSARVSGTINYGYTF.

This clonotype was seen repeatedly, ten times or more. The chain has TRBV10-3 and TRBJ1-6; D ambiguous. The CDR3 totals 13 residues. Germline CDR1 is ENHRY and CDR2 is SYGVKD. V was trimmed by 10 bases and J by 11 bases, leaving 18 bases between them. This CDR3 reads CATLERESPPLHF. CDR3 nucleotide sequence: TGTGCCACCCTGGAGAGGGAAAGCCCACCCCTCCACTTT.

This chain links TRBV20-1 with TRBJ1-5; no clear D. This CDR3 region has 13 residues. V was clipped by 5 bases and J by 7 bases, with 15 bases between them. Per germline, CDR1 DFQATT and CDR2 SNEGSKA (reference sequence). The CDR3 coding sequence is TGCAGTGCTCAAGACACGGGAGGCCAGCCCCAGCATTTT. Translation gives CSAQDTGGQPQHF.

This clonotype was observed many times. The chain employs TRBV7-2 and TRBJ1-5; TRBD1 matches 9 bases. Trimming cost V 6 bases and J 6 bases; bases outside gene matches: 9. The germline CDR1 and CDR2 sequences are SGHTA and FQGNSA. This CDR3 has 15 amino acids. The CDR3 coding sequence is TGTGCCAGCAGACCAACAGGGGGCTTGGTTCAGCCCCAGCATTTT. This sequence encodes CASRPTGGLVQPQHF.

In its sample, this clonotype was seen many times. This chain joins TRBV12-5 and TRBJ2-5, with D hard to call. Germline V CDR1 and CDR2: LGHNT, FRNRAP. V lost 1 base and J lost 0, with 3 bases in between. This CDR3 spans 13 amino acids. This CDR3 is CASGLGHQETQYF. The CDR3 bases are TGTGCTAGTGGTTTGGGCCACCAAGAGACCCAGTACTTC.